These T cell receptor beta chains were read from a single sample in a study of cytomegalovirus exposure and HLA in healthy donors. Assay used: immunoSEQ multiplex PCR; TCRdb lists only in-frame clones, some missing. In the table there are about 170,000 clones, over 75% of which are singletons. Sequenced material: PBMCs. The origin of the receptors is a male donor in good health and CMV-seronegative. Each CDR3 is given with its conserved first and last residue. Each record gives: V gene, clone size, J gene, D gene, CDR3 DNA, CDR3 protein. A D gene is named only where the DNA matches it firmly. Not every row has a clone size; where given, it reads once, few, many or a size class.

TRBV11-2	-	TRBJ2-7	-	TGTGCCAGCAGCCCGGACAACTACGAGCAGTACTTC	CASSPDNYEQYF
TRBV6-5	-	TRBJ2-1	-	TGTGCCAGCAGTCCTCCAAACGCGGGCTCCAATGAGCAGTTCTTC	CASSPPNAGSNEQFF
TRBV9	-	TRBJ1-2	-	TGTGCCAGCAGCGAGTCAGGGGAGGGGTATGGCTACACCTTC	CASSESGEGYGYTF
TRBV30	-	TRBJ2-5	TRBD1	TGTGCCTGGACTAGTGGACAGGGACTCGGAGAGACCCAGTACTTC	CAWTSGQGLGETQYF
TRBV30	-	TRBJ1-5	-	TGTGCCTGGAGTCAGGGCAGCCTCGACAATCAGCCCCAGCATTTT	CAWSQGSLDNQPQHF
TRBV2	-	TRBJ2-1	TRBD2	TGTGCCAGCGACGGGACTAGCGGGTTCCTCAATGAGCAGTTCTTC	CASDGTSGFLNEQFF
TRBV7-9	-	TRBJ1-1	TRBD1	TGTGCCAGCAGCTTAGAGACAGGGCGGACTGAAGCTTTCTTT	CASSLETGRTEAFF
TRBV20-1	-	TRBJ1-1	-	TGCGGGGGGACTATCCCTTTCTTT	CGGTIPFF
TRBV4-1	-	TRBJ2-5	-	TGCGCCAGCAGCCAAGTGGCTCCCCTGGAGACCCAGTACTTC	CASSQVAPLETQYF
TRBV11-2	-	TRBJ2-1	TRBD1	TGTGCCAGCAGCCCGATGGGACAGGTGGGCTACAATGAGCAGTTCTTC	CASSPMGQVGYNEQFF
TRBV5-1	-	TRBJ1-4	TRBD1	TGCGCCAGCAGCCTCCGGGACAGGGACGAAAAACTGTTTTTT	CASSLRDRDEKLFF
TRBV11-3	-	TRBJ2-7	-	TGTGCCAGCAGCTTAAGCGTCACTCCGGAGCAGTACTTC	CASSLSVTPEQYF
TRBV4-1	once	TRBJ2-5	TRBD2	TGTGCCAGCAGCCAAGCTAAAGCGGGGGTGCAAGAGACCCAGTACTTC	CASSQAKAGVQETQYF
TRBV2	-	TRBJ1-1	-	TGTGCCAGCAGTGATTGGGCAGGCAACACTGAAGCTTTCTTT	CASSDWAGNTEAFF
TRBV18	-	TRBJ2-7	TRBD1	TGTGCCAGCTCCCCCGGGACAGGGATTTACGAGCAGTACTTC	CASSPGTGIYEQYF
TRBV7-9	-	TRBJ2-1	TRBD1	TGTGCCAGCAGCTCACAGGGGCTATACTACAATGAGCAGTTCTTC	CASSSQGLYYNEQFF
TRBV2	-	TRBJ2-3	-	TGTGCCAGCGTGTGGGGGCCCGGCACAGATACGCAGTATTTT	CASVWGPGTDTQYF
TRBV10-1	many	TRBJ2-3	-	TGCGCCAGCGGAGGAACAGATACGCAGTATTTT	CASGGTDTQYF
TRBV7-8	-	TRBJ1-4	TRBD1	TGTGCCAGCAGCCGGGACAGGGACGAAAAACTGTTTTTT	CASSRDRDEKLFF
TRBV6-1	once	TRBJ1-1	-	TGTGCCAGCAGTGACCACAGGAGGGGTCGCACTGAAGCTTTCTTT	CASSDHRRGRTEAFF
TRBV7-9	-	TRBJ1-1	-	TGTGCCAGCAGCTTAGGGGTGGAGCGGACTGAAGCCTTCTTT	CASSLGVERTEAFF
TRBV9	-	TRBJ1-1	TRBD1	TGTGCCAGCAGCCCAACCCCCGGACAGGATGAAGAGGAAGCTTTCTTT	CASSPTPGQDEEEAFF
TRBV11-2	-	TRBJ1-2	-	TGTGCCAGCAGCTTAGGGGCCCGAAACTATGGCTACACCTTC	CASSLGARNYGYTF
TRBV6-6	-	TRBJ1-2	-	TGTGCCAGCAGTTACTCCGGACAGTATGGCTACACCTTC	CASSYSGQYGYTF
TRBV2	-	TRBJ1-2	-	TGTGCCAGCTCTTACCGGACAGTCGGAAACTATGGCTACACCTTC	CASSYRTVGNYGYTF
TRBV29-1	-	TRBJ1-1	-	TGCAGCGTTGAAAAGGGAGGAGGGACTGAAGCTTTCTTT	CSVEKGGGTEAFF
TRBV9	few	TRBJ2-7	TRBD2	TGTGCCAGCAGCGGATCGCCGGGGGGAGCGTCCGAGCAGTACTTC	CASSGSPGGASEQYF
TRBV29-1	-	TRBJ1-2	-	TGCAGCGTTGGGGCAGAGGGCAACTATGGCTACACCTTC	CSVGAEGNYGYTF
TRBV19	-	TRBJ1-1	-	TGTGCCAGTAGTCAAACAGGGAGATACACTGAAGCTTTCTTT	CASSQTGRYTEAFF
TRBV7-9	-	TRBJ2-3	TRBD2	TGTGCCAGCAGCTTATGGCGGGGGGCCTCGACCCGCACGCAGTATTTT	CASSLWRGASTRTQYF
TRBV4-1	-	TRBJ2-5	TRBD2	TGCGCCAGCAGCCAAGGGCCGGGGACTAGCCCATCACAAGAGACCCAGTACTTC	CASSQGPGTSPSQETQYF
TRBV5-6	few	TRBJ1-4	-	TGTGCCAGCAGCTTGGTGCGCGGGAAGGTTGAAAAACTGTTTTTT	CASSLVRGKVEKLFF
TRBV30	-	TRBJ2-1	-	TGTGCCTGGAGTGCTCAGAGGAACAATGAGCAGTTCTTC	CAWSAQRNNEQFF
TRBV19	-	TRBJ2-2	-	TGTGCCAGTAGTGCGTCCTCCGGGACAACGAACACCGGGGAGCTGTTTTTT	CASSASSGTTNTGELFF
TRBV29-1	-	TRBJ1-2	TRBD1	TGCAGCGTTGGGACAGGGGTGGGCTATGGCTACACCTTC	CSVGTGVGYGYTF
TRBV5-1	-	TRBJ1-1	-	TGCGCCAGCAGCTTGGACAGCCCGAACACTGAAGCTTTCTTT	CASSLDSPNTEAFF
TRBV5-6	-	TRBJ2-5	TRBD1	TGTGCCAGCAGCTGGGACAGGGGAGAGGCCCAGTACTTC	CASSWDRGEAQYF
TRBV5-1	-	TRBJ2-1	-	TGCGCCAGCAGCTTGCAGTCTGCGGGTGTCAATGAGCAGTTCTTC	CASSLQSAGVNEQFF